The 29 T cell receptor beta chains reported below all come from one sample, sequenced in a study of T cell changes during pregnancy in multiple sclerosis. Some clones are missing from TCRdb's copy, which holds only in-frame ones; the method was immunoSEQ multiplex PCR. Of 50,000 to 60,000 clones in the sample, 85% to 95% were seen once. Sequenced material: CD4+ T cells from peripheral blood mononuclear cells, taken in the second trimester of pregnancy. Every receptor here comes from a female donor with multiple sclerosis, enrolled in a pregnancy study.

This chain links TRBV7-3 with TRBJ2-2, with a weak D call TRBD1 (5 bases). Germline V CDR1 and CDR2: SGHTA, FQGTGA. The V end lost 5 bases, the J end lost 5 bases, and 12 bases lay between the germline ends. This CDR3 spans 14 amino acids. CDR3 loop: CASSQRGGTGELFF. CDR3 DNA sequence: TGTGCCAGCAGCCAAAGGGGTGGAACCGGGGAGCTGTTTTTT.

The chain has TRBV11-2 and TRBJ2-5; tentatively, D is TRBD2 (7 bases). Germline assignment: CDR1 SGHAT and CDR2 FQNNGV. Trimming took off 6 bases at V and 7 bases at J, with 18 bases between the two ends. This CDR3 contains 14 residues. The CDR3 loop reads CASSKGGGIGTQYF. For the CDR3, the DNA is TGTGCCAGCAGTAAGGGGGGGGGCATCGGGACCCAGTACTTC. Variable domain in full (rest from reference TRBV11-2 and TRBJ2-5): EAGVAQSPRYKIIEKRQSVAFWCNPISGHATLYWYQQILGQGPKLLIQFQNNGVVDDSQLPKDRFSAERLKGVDSTLKIQPAKLEDSAVYLCASSKGGGIGTQYFGPGTRLLVL.

This rearrangement joins TRBV2 to TRBJ2-1; TRBD2 agrees at 10 bases. J gave up 10 bases and V 6 bases, and 18 bases lay outside the gene matches. Per the germline V gene, CDR1 is SNHLY and CDR2 is FYNNEI. The CDR3 sequence is 17 residues long. In nucleotides, the CDR3 is TGTGCCAGCAGACCACCGACTAGCGGGCGATACTCAGGGGAGCAGTTCTTC. Translating it yields CASRPPTSGRYSGEQFF.

V gene TRBV19 combines with J gene TRBJ2-3; TRBD2 matches at 11 bases. CDR1 is LNHDA, CDR2 SQIVND, per germline (reference sequence). This CDR3 has 16 residues. The J segment lost 2 bases and the V segment lost 4 bases, leaving 5 bases of the junction unmatched. CDR3 region: CASSRGLAEHTDTQYF. The CDR3 nucleotides are TGTGCCAGTAGTAGGGGACTAGCGGAGCACACAGATACGCAGTATTTT.

The chain uses TRBV7-6 and TRBJ2-5, with TRBD1 identical over 8 bases. CDR1 is SGHVS and CDR2 is FNYEAQ in the germline V gene. Losses at the gene ends were 5 bases for V and 2 bases for J; bases not matched to a gene: 10. The CDR3 totals 16 residues. This CDR3 reads CASSPGLTGGQETQYF. DNA of the CDR3: TGTGCCAGCAGCCCAGGCCTTACAGGGGGTCAAGAGACCCAGTACTTC.

The chain is built from TRBV7-2 and TRBJ2-7; D not resolved. Germline V lookup: CDR1 SGHTA, CDR2 FQGNSA. The CDR3 totals 14 residues. The germline V and J ends were trimmed by 5 bases and 6 bases, with 17 bases remaining between them. In nucleotides, the CDR3 is TGTGCCAGCAGCAAACAGTGGTTTCCTCTCGAGCAGTACTTC. It codes for CASSKQWFPLEQYF.

The rearrangement joins TRBV7-2 to TRBJ2-2, with 10 bases matching TRBD2. The V gene end was trimmed by 4 bases and the J gene end by 6 bases; junction bases not matched to a gene: 8. Germline V gives CDR1 SGHTA, CDR2 FQGNSA. This CDR3 has 16 amino acids. CDR3 coding DNA: TGTGCCAGCAGCTGGGCCTCTAGCGGGAGTCCCGGGGAGCTGTTTTTT. Translation gives CASSWASSGSPGELFF.

This rearrangement joins TRBV18 to TRBJ2-3, with unresolved D. Germline V gene sequence: CDR1 KGHSH, CDR2 LQKENI. V gave up 2 bases and J gave up 7 bases, with 16 bases separating them. The CDR3 covers 15 residues. CDR3 DNA: TGTGCCAGCTCACCAGAGACGGGTCAATTTTATACGCAGTATTTT. As protein: CASSPETGQFYTQYF.

This sequence joins TRBV5-8 and TRBJ1-2; D call uncertain. Germline V gives CDR1 SGHTS, CDR2 YDEGEE. V was shortened by 4 bases and J by 2 bases, with 18 bases between the two germline ends. The CDR3 is 16 amino acids. CDR3 residues: CASSRHDGRENYGYTF. The CDR3 nucleotides read TGTGCCAGCAGCAGGCATGATGGTCGGGAGAACTATGGCTACACCTTC. The variable domain in full, completed from reference TRBV5-8 and TRBJ1-2, reads EAGVTQSPTHLIKTRGQQATLRCSPISGHTSVYWYQQALGLGLQFLLWYDEGEERNRGNFPPRFSGRQFPNYSSELNVNALELEDSALYLCASSRHDGRENYGYTFGSGTRLTVV.

CDR3 in amino acids: CASSTGTGANYGYTF. The CDR3 bases are TGTGCCAGCAGCACGGGGACAGGAGCTAACTATGGCTACACCTTC. The V call is TRBV5-6, the J call TRBJ1-2; 8 bases line up with TRBD1. CDR1 and CDR2 (germline): SGHDT, YYEEEE. This CDR3 region has 15 residues. Losses at the gene ends were 4 bases for V and 0 bases for J; bases not matched to a gene: 5.

The genes are TRBV2 and TRBJ1-6, with D perhaps matching TRBD1 (5 bases). Germline loops: CDR1 SNHLY, CDR2 FYNNEI. This CDR3 region has 17 residues. The ends were cut back, 3 bases at V and 5 bases at J, with 17 bases in the middle. CDR3 region: CASSERRGGFNNSPLHF. In DNA form, the CDR3 reads TGTGCCAGCAGTGAGAGGAGGGGAGGGTTCAATAATTCACCCCTCCACTTT.

This clone appeared a few times. This chain joins TRBV12-5 and TRBJ2-7; 10 nucleotides agree with TRBD2. Germline CDR1 reads LGHNT; CDR2 reads FRNRAP. The CDR3 runs to 17 residues. Trimming cost V 2 bases and J 4 bases; bases outside gene matches: 11. In DNA, the CDR3 is TGTGCTAGTGGTTTGACGGCTAGCGGGAGCCTTTTTTACGAGCAGTACTTC. This encodes CASGLTASGSLFYEQYF.

The V and J genes are TRBV25-1 and TRBJ1-6, with 9 bases aligning to TRBD1. The junction had 11 bases not matched to a gene; V was cut back by 8 bases and J by 9 bases. This CDR3 region has 15 residues. From germline, CDR1 is MGHDK and CDR2 SYGVNS. CDR3 residues: CASGSGTGKISPLHF. The DNA for the CDR3 is TGTGCCAGCGGATCTGGGACAGGGAAAATTTCACCCCTCCACTTT. Full variable domain (missing parts from reference TRBV25-1 and TRBJ1-6): EADIYQTPRYLVIGTGKKITLECSQTMGHDKMYWYQQDPGMELHLIHYSYGVNSTEKGDLSSESTVSRIRTEHFPLTLESARPSHTSQYLCASGSGTGKISPLHFGNGTRLTVT.

V gene TRBV5-1 combines with J gene TRBJ2-5; no firm D call. This CDR3 region has 12 residues. The germline V gene encodes CDR1 SGHRS and CDR2 YFSETQ. The germline V and J ends were trimmed by 2 bases and 3 bases, with 5 bases remaining between them. The CDR3 protein is CASSLTKETQYF. CDR3 in DNA: TGCGCCAGCAGCTTAACAAAAGAGACCCAGTACTTC.

The chain uses TRBV13 and TRBJ2-3; 7 nucleotides match TRBD2. The CDR3 consists of 16 residues. CDR1 and CDR2 from the germline V gene are PRHDT and FYEKMQ (reference sequence). V shed 2 bases, J shed 5 bases, and the junction held 10 bases outside the gene matches. In DNA form, the CDR3 reads TGTGCCAGCAGCTTAATCGCGGGGGTCGGTGGAGATACGCAGTATTTT. Protein sequence: CASSLIAGVGGDTQYF.

The chain combines TRBV10-3 with TRBJ1-1; TRBD1 aligns across 9 bases. The CDR3 spans 14 residues. The V and J ends lost 6 bases and 6 bases, in that order; junction bases with no gene match: 8. The germline V gene encodes CDR1 ENHRY and CDR2 SYGVKD. CDR3 loop: CAISEQGAYAEAFF. CDR3 in DNA: TGTGCCATCAGCGAACAGGGGGCCTATGCTGAAGCTTTCTTT.

The chain recombines TRBV6-5 with TRBJ2-2; D gene unclear. Germline lookup yields CDR1 MNHEY and CDR2 SVGAGI. There are 14 residues in the CDR3. Trimming cost V 5 bases and J 3 bases, with 10 bases left between them. For the CDR3, the DNA is TGTGCCAGCAGTCGCCAGACTTACACCGGGGAGCTGTTTTTT. Residues: CASSRQTYTGELFF.

The chain combines TRBV6-1 with TRBJ2-1, with 10 bases that match TRBD2. V lost 0 bases and J lost 5; bases outside the gene matches: 13. The CDR3 spans 19 residues. CDR1 MNHNS and CDR2 SASEGT come from the germline V gene. The CDR3 spells CASSEAPPSLAGVNNEQFF. CDR3 nucleotides: TGTGCCAGCAGTGAAGCCCCCCCTTCTCTAGCGGGGGTTAACAATGAGCAGTTCTTC.

The chain joins TRBV15 to TRBJ1-5, with no clear D. Germline V CDR1 and CDR2: LNHNV, YYDKDF (reference sequence). Trimming stripped 5 bases from V and 5 bases from J, with 10 bases between. The CDR3 sequence is 13 residues long. The CDR3 DNA reads TGTGCCACCAGCGGGCAGGTGGATCAGCCCCAGCATTTT. Translation: CATSGQVDQPQHF.

This chain links TRBV5-4 with TRBJ2-1; D gene ambiguous. Germline CDR1 reads SGHNT; CDR2 reads YYREEE (reference sequence). The ends were cut back, 2 bases at V and 1 base at J, with 4 bases in the middle. The CDR3 sequence is 13 residues long. CDR3 sequence: CASSFQSYNEQFF. CDR3 nucleotide sequence: TGTGCCAGCAGCTTTCAATCCTACAATGAGCAGTTCTTC. Filled out from reference TRBV5-4 and TRBJ2-1, the complete variable domain reads ETGVTQSPTHLIKTRGQQVTLRCSSQSGHNTVSWYQQALGQGPQFIFQYYREEENGRGNFPPRFSGLQFPNYSSELNVNALELDDSALYLCASSFQSYNEQFFGPGTRLTVL.

The chain uses TRBV5-1 and TRBJ2-2; no clear D gene. V was pared by 5 bases and J by 1 base, with 6 bases between. In germline, CDR1 is SGHRS, CDR2 YFSETQ. The CDR3 has 13 residues. The CDR3 nucleotides are TGCGCCAGCAGTCCAGGGAACACCGGGGAGCTGTTTTTT. It yields the protein CASSPGNTGELFF.

V usage is TRBV19 and J usage is TRBJ1-2; TRBD1 matches 9 bases. CDR1 and CDR2 from the germline V gene are LNHDA and SQIVND (reference sequence). The CDR3 has 15 residues. V shed 5 bases, J shed 6 bases, and the junction held 10 bases outside the gene matches. CDR3 sequence reads: CASSVTGGRINGYTF. CDR3 nucleotide sequence: TGTGCCAGTAGTGTGACAGGGGGTCGGATTAATGGCTACACCTTC.

This clone was seen a single time. The rearrangement joins TRBV2 to TRBJ1-1, with D uncertain. CDR1 is SNHLY, CDR2 FYNNEI, per germline. Trimming pared 6 bases from V and 1 base from J, leaving 9 bases between. The length of the CDR3 is 13 residues. The CDR3 here is CASRLTENTEAFF. DNA of the CDR3: TGTGCCAGCAGGTTAACAGAGAACACTGAAGCTTTCTTT.

This rearrangement joins TRBV4-1 to TRBJ1-5; no reliable D call. V lost 1 base, J lost 1 base, and 2 bases lay in between. Germline CDR1 and CDR2: MGHRA and YSYEKL. The CDR3 loop spans 13 amino acids. The CDR3 sequence is CASSQASNQPQHF. CDR3 nucleotides: TGCGCCAGCAGCCAAGCAAGCAATCAGCCCCAGCATTTT.

The chain couples TRBV19 to TRBJ1-2; no clear D. The CDR3 loop spans 12 amino acids. Germline V CDR1 and CDR2: LNHDA, SQIVND (reference sequence). Deletions cut 7 bases from V and 0 bases from J, with 6 bases between. CDR3 DNA sequence: TGTGCCAGTAACAGAGCTAACTATGGCTACACCTTC. Translation gives CASNRANYGYTF.

V usage is TRBV6-5 and J usage is TRBJ1-5; TRBD1 matches at 9 bases. Trimming at V came to 6 bases and at J to 5 bases, leaving 5 bases not matched to a gene. CDR3 length: 14 residues. Germline-derived CDR1 and CDR2 are MNHEY and SVGAGI. The CDR3 nucleotides read TGTGCCAGCAGCCTAGGACAGGGGCATCAGCCCCAGCATTTT. Amino acid sequence: CASSLGQGHQPQHF.

This rearrangement joins TRBV19 to TRBJ2-3; D ambiguous. This CDR3 contains 15 residues. V dropped 1 base and J dropped 6 bases, with 14 bases sitting between them. CDR1 and CDR2 from the germline V gene are LNHDA and SQIVND (reference sequence). The CDR3: CASSIARQTRDTQYF. The CDR3 nucleotides are TGTGCCAGTAGTATAGCTCGGCAGACACGCGATACGCAGTATTTT.

The chain employs TRBV18 and TRBJ2-2; D possibly corresponds to TRBD2 (5 bases). V lost 10 bases to trimming and J lost 2 bases, with 11 bases between them. The germline CDR1 and CDR2 sequences are KGHSH and LQKENI. The CDR3 loop spans 13 amino acids. The CDR3 spells CATTGINTGELFF. The DNA of the CDR3 is TGTGCCACCACGGGGATAAACACCGGGGAGCTGTTTTTT.

CDR3 bases: TGCGCCAGCAGCTTGGCGGGGGGGCGGGAGACCCAGTACTTC. Residues: CASSLAGGRETQYF. The rearrangement links TRBV5-1 to TRBJ2-5; 8 bases are shared with TRBD2. This CDR3 has 14 amino acids. The germline gives CDR1 SGHRS, CDR2 YFSETQ. The V and J ends lost 0 bases and 5 bases, in that order; junction bases with no gene match: 3.